This T cell receptor (beta chain) appears in the sequencing data of a study of shared T cell receptors in the human thymus. Sequencing was performed with immunoSEQ multiplex PCR; in TCRdb, only in-frame clones are kept and a portion is missing. The sample has 500,000 to 750,000 clones, roughly 90% seen once. Per germline, CDR1 SGHNT and CDR2 YENEEA. V lost 3 bases and J 12 bases, leaving 12 bases between the germline ends. This CDR3 has 12 amino acids. The same specimen was also included in a second study, on human thymus T cells. That source notes: Corrective surgery for congenital heart defects was being performed on the healthy Finnish infants who were the donors. Corrective heart surgery yielded the resections from which the thymus tissue came. Blood and thymic repertoires both appeared biased in V and J gene usage. There were highly overlapping thymic repertoires among unrelated individuals, as related research reported.

V gene TRBV11-3 combines with J gene TRBJ2-1; unclear D gene. This TCR was sampled from a boy under three years old with a congenital heart defect. The sample consisted of thymocytes. The chain's CDR3 is CASSFEFARQFF. CDR3 DNA sequence: TGTGCCAGCAGCTTCGAGTTTGCCCGGCAGTTCTTC.